This passage covers 26 T cell receptor beta chains from one sample sequenced in a study of vaccination effects on CD4 cells after COVID-19. Here immunoSEQ multiplex PCR was the method, and the copy in TCRdb shows in-frame clones only, minus some. The sample lists tens of thousands of clones; over 70% were seen once. Sequencing was preceded by expansion of antigen-specific CD4+ T cells with viral peptide pools in the ViraFEST assay. Subsequent to a culture period of more than 8 days, CD4+ T cells were isolated. All vaccine recipients tested negative for nucleocapsid antibodies and had never contracted SARS-CoV-2 infection. No antigen has been identified for these receptors. The input for sequencing was CD4+ T cells from PBMCs cultured with HCoV-OC43 spike peptides, taken before COVID-19 vaccination. Subset specified: HCoV-OC43 spike overlapping peptide pool stimulation. These receptors all stem from a human donor who received a COVID-19 vaccine.

The chain is built from TRBV18 and TRBJ1-1; 7 bases align to TRBD1. After removal of 6 bases from V and 4 bases from J, the junction contained 8 bases not matched to a gene. The CDR3 covers 14 residues. Germline loops: CDR1 KGHSH, CDR2 LQKENI. CDR3 protein: CASSRQEGATEAFF. CDR3 nucleotide sequence: TGTGCCAGCTCCCGCCAAGAGGGGGCCACTGAAGCTTTCTTT.

This clone was counted a single time. This chain joins TRBV10-1 and TRBJ2-5; 8 bases are shared with TRBD1. CDR3 length: 16 residues. Trimming removed 2 bases from V and 6 bases from J; junction bases left unmatched: 11. The V gene's germline CDR1 is WNHNN and CDR2 SYGVQD (reference sequence). The CDR3 DNA reads TGCGCCAGCAGTGAGGGACAGGGATCCGGGGTGAAGACCCAGTACTTC. As protein: CASSEGQGSGVKTQYF.

The V and J genes are TRBV27 and TRBJ2-7, with D perhaps being TRBD1 or TRBD2 (5 bases each). The germline V gene has CDR1 MNHEY and CDR2 SMNVEV (reference sequence). The V and J ends lost 3 bases and 1 base respectively, with 13 bases between them. The CDR3 totals 15 residues. The chain's CDR3 is CASSLKRGWSYEQYV. In nucleotides, the CDR3 is TGTGCCAGCAGTTTGAAGAGGGGTTGGTCCTACGAGCAGTACGTC.

The V call is TRBV19, the J call TRBJ1-1; D might be TRBD1 (5 bases). V gave up 6 bases and J gave up 2 bases, with 13 bases separating them. CDR3 length: 14 residues. CDR1 and CDR2 from the germline V gene are LNHDA and SQIVND (reference sequence). The CDR3 here is CASSPHGQNTEAFF. The CDR3, as DNA: TGTGCCAGTAGCCCTCATGGACAAAACACTGAAGCTTTCTTT.

The chain couples TRBV3-1 (or the pseudogene TRBV3-2) to TRBJ1-2; TRBD1 might be the D (6 bases). The CDR3 consists of 17 residues. Germline lookup yields CDR1 LGHDT and CDR2 YNNKEL (reference sequence). V shed 0 bases and J shed 0 bases, with 14 bases lying between them. CDR3 bases: TGTGCCAGCAGCCAAGACCCCCGACAGGACGCTAACTATGGCTACACCTTC. Protein product: CASSQDPRQDANYGYTF.

CDR3 coding DNA: TGCGCCAGCAGCCAAGGGGACAGGAGCCGTAGGGAGACCCAGTACTTC. Amino acids: CASSQGDRSRRETQYF. The V and J genes are TRBV4-1 and TRBJ2-5, with 8 nucleotides matching TRBD1. With 1 base clipped from V and 5 bases from J, the junction kept 9 bases outside the gene matches. The germline V gene encodes CDR1 MGHRA and CDR2 YSYEKL. There are 16 residues in the CDR3.

The chain uses TRBV6-2 or TRBV6-3 and TRBJ2-5; 13 positions match TRBD2. Germline CDR1 is MNHEY and CDR2 is SVGEGT. The CDR3 consists of 17 residues. The V and J ends lost 2 bases and 0 bases, in that order; junction bases with no gene match: 3. The CDR3 DNA sequence: TGTGCCAGCAGTTACCCCGGACTAGCGGGAGACCAAGAGACCCAGTACTTC. As protein: CASSYPGLAGDQETQYF.

This clone showed up just once. The chain links TRBV6-2 or TRBV6-3 to TRBJ2-7; 8 nucleotides agree with TRBD2. The germline V gene has CDR1 MNHEY and CDR2 SVGEGT. This CDR3 comprises 15 residues. Unmatched junction bases numbered 4, after V lost 0 bases and J lost 3 bases. CDR3 bases: TGTGCCAGCAGTTACTCGACTAGCGATGGCTACGAGCAGTACGTC. Amino acid sequence: CASSYSTSDGYEQYV.

The rearrangement links TRBV5-1 to TRBJ2-2; the D gene could be TRBD1 or TRBD2 (5 bases each). The V gene lost 4 bases and the J gene lost 1 base, with 11 bases spanning the gap. Germline V gene data show CDR1 as SGHRS and CDR2 as YFSETQ. This CDR3 has 15 residues. CDR3 loop: CASSRGDVNTGELFF. The CDR3 DNA reads TGCGCCAGCAGCAGAGGGGACGTGAACACCGGGGAGCTGTTTTTT.

V gene TRBV7-2 combines with J gene TRBJ2-4; a possible D gene is TRBD1 (5 bases). The CDR3 sequence is 14 residues long. Looked up from germline, CDR1 is SGHTA and CDR2 is FQGNSA. V gave up 7 bases and J gave up 2 bases, with 12 bases separating them. CDR3 protein: CASTPLGPKNIQYF. In DNA form, the CDR3 reads TGTGCCAGCACCCCGCTGGGGCCCAAAAACATTCAGTACTTC.

V and J are TRBV20-1 and TRBJ2-3, with D possibly matching TRBD2 (6 bases). The germline V gene encodes CDR1 DFQATT and CDR2 SNEGSKA (reference sequence). Trimming pared 3 bases from V and 1 base from J, leaving 11 bases between. CDR3 size: 14 residues. This chain's CDR3 is CSASPSEGTDTQYF. DNA for the CDR3: TGCAGTGCTAGTCCTAGCGAAGGCACAGATACGCAGTATTTT.

This clone was recorded a few times. The chain employs TRBV3-1 (or the pseudogene TRBV3-2) and TRBJ1-2; D possibly corresponds to TRBD1 (5 bases). This CDR3 spans 13 amino acids. Trimming cost V 3 bases and J 8 bases, with 13 bases left between them. Germline CDR1 LGHDT, CDR2 YNNKEL (reference sequence). CDR3 nucleotide sequence: TGTGCCAGCAGCCAGTTAGGGGTAGAAGGCTACACCTTC. Protein product: CASSQLGVEGYTF.

The V and J genes are TRBV27 and TRBJ1-2; D remains ambiguous. V lost 6 bases and J lost 8, with 10 bases in between. The CDR3 has 11 residues. Per germline, CDR1 MNHEY and CDR2 SMNVEV (reference sequence). In nucleotides, the CDR3 is TGTGCCAGCAGAGAAGCGGGCGGCTACACCTTC. Translation gives CASREAGGYTF.

The rearrangement uses TRBV19 and TRBJ2-5, with D possibly TRBD2 on 7 matching bases. The germline V gene has CDR1 LNHDA and CDR2 SQIVND (reference sequence). The length of the CDR3 is 14 residues. Trimming shortened V by 5 bases and J by 5 bases, and 15 bases separated the two germline ends. The CDR3 sequence: CASSGGAVGETQYF. The CDR3 region has the DNA TGTGCCAGTAGTGGGGGGGCGGTTGGGGAGACCCAGTACTTC.

J is TRBJ1-2 and V is TRBV10-3; D perhaps matches TRBD1 (5 bases). The germline gives CDR1 ENHRY, CDR2 SYGVKD. The CDR3 length is 15 residues. Between the trimmed V and J ends, which lost 0 bases and 2 bases, there was a span of 10 bases. This CDR3 reads CAISESGAGNYGYTF. The CDR3 bases are TGTGCCATCAGTGAGTCCGGGGCAGGGAACTATGGCTACACCTTC.

This rearrangement joins TRBV5-1 to TRBJ2-1, with TRBD2 identical over 9 bases. CDR1 and CDR2 (germline): SGHRS, YFSETQ. The V segment lost 2 bases and the J segment 4 bases; nucleotides outside the gene matches: 1. CDR3 length: 14 amino acids. The CDR3 region is CASSLSGGYNEQFF. CDR3 in DNA: TGCGCCAGCAGCTTAAGCGGGGGGTACAATGAGCAGTTCTTC.

The genes are TRBV7-9 and TRBJ2-7, with TRBD1 identical over 8 bases. Looked up from germline, CDR1 is SEHNR and CDR2 is FQNEAQ (reference sequence). The CDR3 runs to 14 residues. V trimming: 4 bases; J trimming: 11 bases; junction bases outside the gene matches: 13. In DNA, the CDR3 is TGTGCCAGCAGCTCATCCGACAGGGGAAGGAGGGAGTACGTC. Encoded protein: CASSSSDRGRREYV.

The rearrangement joins TRBV6-6 to TRBJ2-3, with D possibly being TRBD2 (5 bases). The ends were cut back, 7 bases at V and 2 bases at J, with 16 bases in the middle. Germline-derived CDR1 and CDR2 are MNHNY and SVGAGI (reference sequence). CDR3 size: 15 residues. The DNA for the CDR3 is TGTGCCAGCACATATCGCGGGTTTGACACAGATACGCAGTATTTT. It translates to CASTYRGFDTDTQYF.

This clone was observed a handful of times. The gene calls are TRBV19 and TRBJ1-5, with TRBD1 identical over 8 bases. The CDR3 length is 15 residues. With V trimmed by 9 bases and J by 2 bases, 9 bases remained unmatched. The germline gives CDR1 LNHDA, CDR2 SQIVND (reference sequence). The CDR3 sequence: CASLRQGPGNQPQHF. The CDR3 bases are TGTGCCAGCCTTCGACAGGGGCCGGGCAATCAGCCCCAGCATTTT.

V is TRBV19 and J is TRBJ2-3; 13 nucleotides line up with TRBD2. Germline values: CDR1 LNHDA, CDR2 SQIVND (reference sequence). The V gene end was trimmed by 2 bases and the J gene end by 5 bases; junction bases not matched to a gene: 4. This CDR3 has 16 amino acids. The CDR3 loop reads CASSITSGGAVDTQYF. The CDR3 DNA reads TGTGCCAGTAGTATAACTAGCGGGGGGGCCGTAGATACGCAGTATTTT.

J is TRBJ1-4 and V is TRBV6-1; TRBD1 aligns across 7 bases. V was pared by 1 base and J by 8 bases, with 4 bases of the junction left unmatched. Looked up from germline, CDR1 is MNHNS and CDR2 is SASEGT. The CDR3 has 14 residues. The CDR3 is CASSEGPGQEKLFF. Here the CDR3 DNA reads TGTGCCAGCAGTGAAGGACCGGGACAGGAAAAACTGTTTTTT.

The V and J genes are TRBV18 and TRBJ1-6; D possibly corresponds to TRBD1 (5 bases). The CDR3 is 13 amino acids. Germline V gene sequence: CDR1 KGHSH, CDR2 LQKENI. Trimming cost V 0 bases and J 11 bases, with 8 bases left between them. This CDR3 is CASSPPGGTPLHF. The CDR3 DNA sequence: TGTGCCAGCTCACCACCGGGGGGGACACCCCTCCACTTT.

This chain uses TRBV29-1 with TRBJ1-2, with D hard to call. Trimming took 5 bases from V and 7 from J, leaving 14 bases between them. Germline CDR1 SQVTM, CDR2 ANQGSEA. The CDR3 contains 12 residues. This CDR3 reads CSVLSSGFGYTF. The CDR3 DNA follows: TGCAGCGTTTTAAGTTCGGGCTTTGGCTACACCTTC.

This clone was seen only a few times. The rearrangement uses TRBV18 and TRBJ2-1; D is unresolved. There are 17 residues in the CDR3. Germline V gives CDR1 KGHSH, CDR2 LQKENI. V was cut by 0 bases and J by 4 bases, with 16 bases left in between. The CDR3 DNA follows: TGTGCCAGCTCACCACCAAACAGTCAAAGGGCGTACAATGAGCAGTTCTTC. This gives the protein CASSPPNSQRAYNEQFF.

The V gene is TRBV5-1, the J gene TRBJ2-3, with D perhaps matching TRBD2 (6 bases). The V and J ends lost 0 bases and 3 bases respectively, with 17 bases between them. Germline CDR1 reads SGHRS; CDR2 reads YFSETQ. The CDR3 totals 17 residues. The CDR3 loop is CASSLAGVPEGTDTQYF. CDR3 nucleotide sequence: TGCGCCAGCAGCTTGGCGGGGGTCCCGGAGGGGACAGATACGCAGTATTTT.

The gene calls are TRBV2 and TRBJ1-1, with D hard to call. V lost 7 bases and J lost 0, with 12 bases in between. Germline V gene data show CDR1 as SNHLY and CDR2 as FYNNEI. This CDR3 is 14 amino acids long. This CDR3 is CASIRAELNTEAFF. The CDR3 coding sequence is TGTGCCAGCATTAGGGCCGAGCTGAACACTGAAGCTTTCTTT.